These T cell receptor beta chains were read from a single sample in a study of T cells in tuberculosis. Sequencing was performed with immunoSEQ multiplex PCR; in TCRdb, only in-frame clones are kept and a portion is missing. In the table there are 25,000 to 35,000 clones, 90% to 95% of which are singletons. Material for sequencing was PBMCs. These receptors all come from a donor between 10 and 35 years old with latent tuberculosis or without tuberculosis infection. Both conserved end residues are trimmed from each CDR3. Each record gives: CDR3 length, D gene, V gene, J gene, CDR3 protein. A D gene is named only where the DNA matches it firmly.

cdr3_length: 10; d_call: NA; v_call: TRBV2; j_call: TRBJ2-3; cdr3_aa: ASSETGDTQY
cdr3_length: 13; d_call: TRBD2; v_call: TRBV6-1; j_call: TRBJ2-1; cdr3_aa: ASSFLAGEVVEQF
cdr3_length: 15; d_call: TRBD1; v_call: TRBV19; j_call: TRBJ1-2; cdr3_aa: ASSTGPRTGRYYGYT
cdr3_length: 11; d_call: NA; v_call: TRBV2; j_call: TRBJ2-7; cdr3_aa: ASKRGKPYEQY
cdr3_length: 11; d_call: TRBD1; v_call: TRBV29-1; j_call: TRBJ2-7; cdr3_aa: SAATGGVYEQY
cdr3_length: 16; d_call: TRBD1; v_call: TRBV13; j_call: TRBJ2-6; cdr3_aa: ASSARDRVLAGANVLT
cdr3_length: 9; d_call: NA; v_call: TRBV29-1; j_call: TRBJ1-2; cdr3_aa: SVERNYGYT
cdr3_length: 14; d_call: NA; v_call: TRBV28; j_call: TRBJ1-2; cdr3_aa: ASSLGLSRTNYGYT
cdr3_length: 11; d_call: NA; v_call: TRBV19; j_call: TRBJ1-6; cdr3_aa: ASQSEADSPLH
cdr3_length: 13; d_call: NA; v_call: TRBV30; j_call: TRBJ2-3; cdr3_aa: AWRGPGLQPDTQY
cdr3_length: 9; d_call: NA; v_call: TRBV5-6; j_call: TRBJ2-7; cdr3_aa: ASSRAYEQY
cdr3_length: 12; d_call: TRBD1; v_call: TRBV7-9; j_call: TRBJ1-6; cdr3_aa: ASSRGQGLSPLH
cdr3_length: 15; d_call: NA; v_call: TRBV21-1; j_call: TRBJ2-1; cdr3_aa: ASSPNSPAGVYNEQF
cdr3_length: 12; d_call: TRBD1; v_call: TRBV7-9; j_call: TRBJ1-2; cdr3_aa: ASSRDRVDYGYT
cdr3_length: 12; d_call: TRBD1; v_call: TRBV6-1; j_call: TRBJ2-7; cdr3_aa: ASSEVGQLYEQY
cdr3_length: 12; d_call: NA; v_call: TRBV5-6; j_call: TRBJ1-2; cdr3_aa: ASSLGPLEDGYT
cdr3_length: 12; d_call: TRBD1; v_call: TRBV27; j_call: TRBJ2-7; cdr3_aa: ASSLADRGSEQY
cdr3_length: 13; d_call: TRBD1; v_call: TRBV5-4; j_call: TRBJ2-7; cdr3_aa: ASSLGTGGSYEQY
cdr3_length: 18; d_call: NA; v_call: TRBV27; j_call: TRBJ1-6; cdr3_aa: ASSRLSLGAGRIKDSPLH
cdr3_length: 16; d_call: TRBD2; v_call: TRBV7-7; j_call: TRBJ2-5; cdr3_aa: ASSPGTSGRALQETQY
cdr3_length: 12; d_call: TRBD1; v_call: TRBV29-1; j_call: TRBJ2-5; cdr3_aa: SVEVQGRQETQY
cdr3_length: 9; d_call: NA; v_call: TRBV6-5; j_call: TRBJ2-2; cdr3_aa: ATGSIGELF
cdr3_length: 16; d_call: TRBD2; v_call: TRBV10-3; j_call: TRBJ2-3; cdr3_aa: AISESLLAGARTDTQY
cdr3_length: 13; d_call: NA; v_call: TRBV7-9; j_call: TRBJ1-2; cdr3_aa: ASSLGLGGGNGYT
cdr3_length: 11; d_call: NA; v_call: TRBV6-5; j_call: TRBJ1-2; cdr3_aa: ASSYSRGYGYT
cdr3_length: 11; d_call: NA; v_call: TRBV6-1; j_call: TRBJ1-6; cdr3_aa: ASTVGGDSPLH
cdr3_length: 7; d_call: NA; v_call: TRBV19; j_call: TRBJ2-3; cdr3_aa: ASRLAQY
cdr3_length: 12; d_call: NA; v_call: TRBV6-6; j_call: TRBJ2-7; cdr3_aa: ASARSGVMDEQY
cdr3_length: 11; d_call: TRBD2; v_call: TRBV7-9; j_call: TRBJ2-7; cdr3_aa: ASSKREKYEQY
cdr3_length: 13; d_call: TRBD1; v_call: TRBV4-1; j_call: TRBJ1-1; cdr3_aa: ASSRRPTGDTEAF
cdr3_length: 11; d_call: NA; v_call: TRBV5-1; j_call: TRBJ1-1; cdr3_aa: ASRAGWGAEAF
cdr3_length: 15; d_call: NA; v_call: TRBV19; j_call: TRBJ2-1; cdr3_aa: ASSMGRNRAAYNEQF
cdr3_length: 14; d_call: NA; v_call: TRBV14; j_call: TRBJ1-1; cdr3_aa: ASSHDGPSVNTEAF
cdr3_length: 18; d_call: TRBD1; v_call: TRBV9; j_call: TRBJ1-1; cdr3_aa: ASSVGPGTGIWYLNTEAF
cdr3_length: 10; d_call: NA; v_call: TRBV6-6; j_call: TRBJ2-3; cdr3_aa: ASTNSDLTQY
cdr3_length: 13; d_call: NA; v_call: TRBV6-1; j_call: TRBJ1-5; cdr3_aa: ASSLTGYDNQPQH
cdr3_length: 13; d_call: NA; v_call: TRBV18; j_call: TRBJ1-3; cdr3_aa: ASSPPSGSGNTIY